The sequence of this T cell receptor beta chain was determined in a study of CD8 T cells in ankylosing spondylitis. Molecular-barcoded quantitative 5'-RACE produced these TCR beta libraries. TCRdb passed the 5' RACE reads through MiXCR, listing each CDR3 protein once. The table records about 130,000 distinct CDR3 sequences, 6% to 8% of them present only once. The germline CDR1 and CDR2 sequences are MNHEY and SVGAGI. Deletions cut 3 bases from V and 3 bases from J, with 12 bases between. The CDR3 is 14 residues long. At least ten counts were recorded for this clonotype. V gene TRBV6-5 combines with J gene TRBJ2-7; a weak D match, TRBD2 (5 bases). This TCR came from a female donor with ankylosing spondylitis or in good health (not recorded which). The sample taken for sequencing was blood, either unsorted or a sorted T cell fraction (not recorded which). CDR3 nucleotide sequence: TGTGCCAGCAGTTATTCCGGGAACAACTACGAGCAGTACTTC. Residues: CASSYSGNNYEQYF.